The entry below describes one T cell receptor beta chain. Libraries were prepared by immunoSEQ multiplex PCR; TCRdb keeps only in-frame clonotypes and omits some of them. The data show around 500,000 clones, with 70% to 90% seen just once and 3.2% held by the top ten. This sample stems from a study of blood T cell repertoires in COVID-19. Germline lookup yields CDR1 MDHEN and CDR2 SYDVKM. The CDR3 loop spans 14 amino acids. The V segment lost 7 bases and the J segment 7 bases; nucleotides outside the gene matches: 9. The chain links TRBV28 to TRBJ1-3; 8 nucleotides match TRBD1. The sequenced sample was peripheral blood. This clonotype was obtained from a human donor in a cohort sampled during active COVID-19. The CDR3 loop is CASINPGDRNTIYF. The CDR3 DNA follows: TGTGCCAGCATCAACCCCGGGGACAGGAACACCATATATTTT.